The next 12 T cell receptor beta chains were all read from a single sample in a study of blood T cell repertoires in COVID-19. The data were produced by immunoSEQ multiplex PCR, yet TCRdb's version contains in-frame clones alone and is incomplete. The sample carries 150,000 or so clones, about 85% recorded once. The sequenced material came from peripheral blood. These receptors were taken from a man aged 18-30 years with acute or convalescent COVID-19.

The genes are TRBV19 and TRBJ1-5; D perhaps matches TRBD1 (5 bases). V dropped 3 bases and J dropped 2 bases, with 14 bases sitting between them. In germline, CDR1 is LNHDA, CDR2 SQIVND (reference sequence). The CDR3 contains 16 residues. CDR3 nucleotide sequence: TGTGCCAGTAGTATGCTAAAGGGAGGGGGCAATCAGCCCCAGCATTTT. It is translated as CASSMLKGGGNQPQHF.

The chain uses TRBV27 and TRBJ2-3; no reliable D call. The germline V and J ends were trimmed by 0 bases and 3 bases, with 7 bases remaining between them. The CDR3 totals 14 residues. The germline V gene has CDR1 MNHEY and CDR2 SMNVEV (reference sequence). CDR3 region: CASSLSSRTDTQYF. CDR3 DNA: TGTGCCAGCAGTTTATCGTCGAGGACAGATACGCAGTATTTT.

V usage is TRBV9 and J usage is TRBJ1-2; 9 positions match TRBD1. J gave up 8 bases and V 6 bases, and 5 bases lay outside the gene matches. The CDR3 is 12 residues long. Germline loops: CDR1 SGDLS, CDR2 YYNGEE. This CDR3 reads CASTQGARGYTF. As DNA, the CDR3 is TGTGCCAGCACACAGGGGGCGCGAGGCTACACCTTC.

The chain carries TRBV3-1 (or the pseudogene TRBV3-2) and TRBJ2-7; the D gene is possibly TRBD1 (6 bases). Trimming removed 0 bases at V and 3 bases at J, with 15 bases between. CDR1 LGHDT and CDR2 YNNKEL come from the germline V gene (reference sequence). This CDR3 has 16 residues. The CDR3 nucleotides are TGTGCCAGCAGCCAAGAAGGTCAGGGGCCTAGCTACGAGCAGTACTTC. The encoded protein is CASSQEGQGPSYEQYF.

The genes are TRBV4-2 and TRBJ1-5; perhaps TRBD1 as D (5 bases). Germline V gene sequence: CDR1 LGHNA, CDR2 YNFKEQ. The CDR3 covers 16 residues. Trimming shortened V by 4 bases and J by 4 bases, and 17 bases separated the two germline ends. CDR3 protein: CASSPHTTEVNQPQHF. Here the CDR3 DNA reads TGTGCCAGCAGCCCCCACACGACAGAAGTTAATCAGCCCCAGCATTTT.

Only a few counts were recorded for this clone. This chain joins TRBV12-5 and TRBJ2-7; 11 bases are shared with TRBD1. Germline values: CDR1 LGHNT, CDR2 FRNRAP. The CDR3 totals 15 residues. With 5 bases clipped from V and 2 bases from J, the junction kept 5 bases outside the gene matches. The CDR3 loop reads CASGTGDRGTYEQYF. CDR3 in DNA: TGTGCTAGTGGTACCGGGGACAGGGGGACCTACGAGCAGTACTTC.

CDR3 DNA: TGTGCCAGCAGTGAAGAAGGCGGGGGGGCTAATGAGCAGTTCTTC. Encoded protein: CASSEEGGGANEQFF. V is TRBV6-1 and J is TRBJ2-1; TRBD2 aligns across 9 bases. This CDR3 region has 15 residues. The V and J ends lost 1 base and 7 bases, in that order; junction bases with no gene match: 5. Germline CDR1 reads MNHNS; CDR2 reads SASEGT.

V and J are TRBV2 and TRBJ2-1; 11 positions match TRBD2. This CDR3 region has 16 residues. After removal of 5 bases from V and 3 bases from J, the junction contained 6 bases not matched to a gene. The germline V gene has CDR1 SNHLY and CDR2 FYNNEI. The CDR3, as DNA: TGTGCCAGCAGTCCCGGACTAGCGGGCCTCTACAATGAGCAGTTCTTC. Amino acid sequence: CASSPGLAGLYNEQFF.

The chain recombines TRBV5-6 with TRBJ1-2; 7 nucleotides match TRBD1. The V and J ends lost 2 bases and 5 bases, in that order; junction bases with no gene match: 15. This CDR3 is 17 amino acids long. The germline CDR1 and CDR2 sequences are SGHDT and YYEEEE. The CDR3 region is CASSLRTGSPIFYGYTF. DNA for the CDR3: TGTGCCAGCAGCTTACGGACAGGTTCCCCCATTTTTTATGGCTACACCTTC. Full variable domain (missing parts from reference TRBV5-6 and TRBJ1-2): DAGVTQSPTHLIKTRGQQVTLRCSPKSGHDTVSWYQQALGQGPQFIFQYYEEEERQRGNFPDRFSGHQFPNYSSELNVNALLLGDSALYLCASSLRTGSPIFYGYTFGSGTRLTVV.

The chain carries TRBV6-2 or TRBV6-3 and TRBJ2-5, with 7 positions matching TRBD2. V gave up 4 bases and J gave up 4 bases; unmatched junction bases: 6. The CDR3 is 14 amino acids. CDR1 is MNHEY, CDR2 SVGEGT, per germline. The CDR3 DNA reads as TGTGCCAGCAGTTTAGCGGGTCCTACAGAGACCCAGTACTTC. Amino acid sequence: CASSLAGPTETQYF.

The V call is TRBV14, the J call TRBJ2-6; D uncertain. Germline-derived CDR1 and CDR2 are SGHDN and FVKESK. The CDR3 has 15 amino acids. V shed 3 bases and J shed 0 bases, with 6 bases lying between them. CDR3 DNA sequence: TGTGCCAGCAGCCACCGTAGCTCTGGGGCCAACGTCCTGACTTTC. It specifies CASSHRSSGANVLTF.

The genes are TRBV13 and TRBJ2-5; 7 bases map to TRBD2. CDR1 PRHDT and CDR2 FYEKMQ come from the germline V gene (reference sequence). V shed 0 bases, J shed 2 bases, and the junction held 3 bases outside the gene matches. This CDR3 is 15 amino acids long. CDR3 sequence reads: CASSLGGEGQETQYF. CDR3 nucleotide sequence: TGTGCCAGCAGCTTAGGAGGGGAGGGTCAAGAGACCCAGTACTTC. Full variable domain (outside the CDR3, taken from reference TRBV13 and TRBJ2-5): AAGVIQSPRHLIKEKRETATLKCYPIPRHDTVYWYQQGPGQDPQFLISFYEKMQSDKGSIPDRFSAQQFSDYHSELNMSSLELGDSALYFCASSLGGEGQETQYFGPGTRLLVL.